This record looks at one TCR beta chain sequence and its context. This clone has only one observation. Which antigen it targets is not known. No per-base quality is available; no much larger clone lies one base away. The data derive from a study of cytomegalovirus exposure and HLA in healthy donors (dated by TCRdb to the late 2010s). In the study overall: In an earlier analysis of some 610 of the donors, 250 to 350 Gb of sequence data and roughly 100 million unique TCR beta sequences from 150 million to 200 million T cells were reported. An early release that covered fewer than 750 HLA-typed donors contained approximately 290 gigabases of sequencing data and around 80 million unique TCR sequences. The genetic ancestry cluster associated with self-reported Caucasian donors included 65% to 90% of the approximately 400 genotyped donors. The aim of the study was to test whether cataloging public T cell receptors could identify signatures of past pathogen exposure. The study profiled the T cell repertoires of 500 to 800 subjects by immunosequencing and related them to cytomegalovirus serostatus. A separate validation cohort of 100 to 150 different subjects was used in addition to the roughly 720-subject first cohort. High-throughput TCR immunosequencing, statistical association of individual TCRs with disease status, and machine learning were combined to predict cytomegalovirus infection status. A later analysis re-analyzed previously published TCR beta repertoires from approximately 670 donors and added high-resolution HLA genotyping to study TCR occurrence patterns. Rather than using new phenotypic data, the later analysis identified candidate immune exposures from TCR beta sequences and from how often those sequences occurred across donors. An earlier analysis of some 500 of the donors used high-throughput TCR beta sequencing to judge whether each TCR beta V gene segment behaved as functional or pseudogenic. Alongside the repertoire data, information on donor age, sex, ethnicity and CMV serostatus was compiled. A later genetic analysis took genome-wide SNP genotypes for about three fifths of the roughly 670 donors and used that subset as a discovery cohort. All discovery cohort repertoires had been generated using a single sequencing platform. Both class I and class II loci were covered by HLA typing, at four-digit resolution. The number of typed donors differed by locus: about 620-640 for A, B, C, DRB1 and DQB1; approximately 520 for DQA1; fewer than 610 for DPA1; and about 450 for DPB1. Because of strong linkage in the cohort, a few DR-DQ haplotypes were treated as single units for association and clustering. Among 300 to 500 genotyped donors of the cohort, an average of about 220,000 unique TCR beta nucleotide sequences was sequenced per donor, of which about 18% were non-productive. The paper's findings and limits, for the study overall: A later analysis found that TCR association rates varied across HLA loci, with DRB1 alleles showing the most associated TCRs and HLA-C alleles the fewest. Some IMGT-functional V segments, including TRBV6-2 and TRBV6-3, could not be told apart with the 87-base-pair reads, so those segments were excluded. The earlier analysis of 587 of the donors excluded roughly 17 rarely observed V segments, including chromosome 9 orphons, because counts were too low. A further reported finding was that TCR beta sequences accurately predicted the HLA-A and HLA-B alleles for most subjects in the first cohort. Because some donors lacked HLA typing at each locus, the association tests relied only on the typed subset. The study gave a list of around 170 TCR beta chains associated with cytomegalovirus. In a later analysis, most CMV-associated TCR beta chains were found to appear HLA-restricted, with HLA associations seemingly driven largely by CMV exposure. Sequencing depth was assumed to be roughly uniform across donors in the presence/absence analyses, though that assumption may not hold. Correlated functional status among segregating V segments might be attributable to linkage disequilibrium, but an unknown experimental factor could not be ruled out. According to a later genetic analysis, donors in an Asian-associated ancestry cluster had fewer N-insertions in productive TCRs than the approximately 670-donor mean. When HLA alleles, especially DR and DQ, strongly co-occurred, TCR associations were difficult to assign to individual alleles. A later analysis reported that several top co-occurrence clusters appeared linked to parvovirus B19, influenza, CMV and Epstein-Barr virus. Three of the identified cytomegalovirus-associated TCR beta chains were confirmed in vitro to be specific for cytomegalovirus antigens. Immune exposure information for the cohort was limited to CMV serostatus. The sequencing pipeline was judged likely to have produced a cluster of highly shared sequence variants as a technical artifact. Most TCR sequences were seen in very few donors, while some public TCRs were found in many individuals. V-gene and J-gene trimming of TCR beta chains was associated with a missense DCLRE1C variant in a later genetic analysis, and the association was replicated in an independent cohort. It was suggested by the authors that the approach could potentially be generalized to other disease states and immunological phenotypes. Broadly in line with IMGT annotations, most TCR beta V segments showed up in productive rearrangements about 87% or about 30% of the time in an earlier analysis of around 550 of the donors. Only TCR beta chains were sequenced in this cohort, and the absence of alpha or paired-chain data limited detectable features. At a false discovery rate of 0.05, a later analysis linked approximately 18,000 TCR beta sequences to specific HLA alleles. The classifier was reported to diagnose cytomegalovirus status with high specificity and sensitivity in both the original and validation cohorts. In a later analysis, HLA-associated TCR beta chains showed more clonal expansion and lower generation probabilities than non-associated chains that were equally common.

The V end gives up 2 bases and the J end 5 bases, leaving 7 bases in the junction not matched to a gene. From the cysteine up to the phenylalanine, the CDR3 has a length of 16 residues. Only the CDR3 DNA is retained, 48 bases long and in frame from the first base. In the germline V gene, CDR1 corresponds to SGHVS and CDR2 to FNYEAQ. The method was the immunoSEQ multiplex PCR assay. The multiplex PCR relied on a mix of 60 forward primers for TCR Vbeta segments and 13 reverse primers for TCR Jbeta segments. A multiplex PCR assay on genomic DNA amplified the CDR3 region of rearranged TCR beta genes. On the Illumina HiSeq System, the amplified TCR beta libraries were sequenced as 87-base-pair reads. The study's processing was this. A later analysis counted 65 million to 90 million unique TCR beta chains across the roughly 700 repertoires, and 9 million to 14 million of these chains were shared by at least two donors. Raw reads were error-corrected and collapsed into unique sequences with a nearest-neighbor algorithm that merged closely related sequences to remove PCR and sequencing errors. CDR3 sequences were aligned to IMGT reference sequences to assign V, D and J gene segments. For a sequence to be retained, at least a six-nucleotide match to both a V gene segment and a J gene segment was required. A rearrangement was called productive if the CDR3 had no stop codons and remained in frame with V and J, and every other rearrangement was called non-productive. CDR3 was defined by IMGT convention, running from the second conserved V-encoded cysteine to the conserved J-encoded phenylalanine. The earlier analysis of fewer than 750 of the donors excluded sequences that lacked an unambiguous match to a single V gene segment. An earlier analysis of a few hundred of the donors called V segments functional above 56.7% productive rearrangements and segregating when the between-donor standard deviation exceeded 5%. To diagnose cytomegalovirus status from the catalog of TCR beta chain sequences, a statistical classification framework was built. V and J gene assignment, in a later analysis, came from comparing TCR nucleotide sequences with IMGT/GENE-DB human TR gene sequences. The TCRdist pipeline was used in a later analysis to assign CDR3 sequences and most-parsimonious VDJ recombination scenarios. A later analysis defined each TCR beta chain by its CDR3 amino acid sequence plus V-gene family, and excluded reads lacking a unique V-gene family. To address suspected cross-contamination and a sequencing artifact, a later analysis removed roughly 580 highly shared, low-generation-probability nucleotide sequences. In a later analysis, a clonal expansion index for each public chain was calculated from normalized within-repertoire ranks of inferred template counts. In a later analysis, generation probabilities were computed using a VDJ recombination model fitted to out-of-frame rearrangements, and the results were checked against IGoR. In a later analysis, hypergeometric tests were used to score TCR-TCR, TCR-HLA and TCR-CMV co-occurrence, with a repertoire-size bias correction applied to TCR pairs. In a later analysis, false discovery rates were estimated by permuting HLA or CMV assignments 20 times. In a later analysis, co-occurring TCRs were grouped using DBSCAN, with TCRdist sequence similarity added in when clustering inside HLA-allele-positive subsets. Repertoires with fewer than 30,000 or more than 120,000 public chains were left out of co-occurrence clustering, as were five repertoires with anomalous nucleotide sharing. As stored in TCRdb, this immuneACCESS dataset retains in-frame rearrangements with V and J assigned. A fraction of the clones does not appear; measured against another copy, unresolved V genes explain less than half of the discrepancy, and the remainder lacks a known reason. The DNA was the basis for D and trimming; V, J and clone size are from that table. The sample table holds 130,000 or so clones, of which about 77% were seen once. Around 1.6% of the sample lies in the top ten.

The cohort comprised 670 or so healthy bone marrow donors. Cohort members were all nominally healthy when sampled, although unrecorded immune exposures were likely present. The donor tested CMV seronegative and was one of the 352 seronegative cohort members. A peripheral blood sample was provided by each donor, and peripheral blood mononuclear cells were used for TCR beta sequencing. Genomic DNA was extracted from the blood cell samples with the Qiagen DNeasy Blood Extraction Kit. The receptor comes from a female donor in good health and CMV-seronegative. The rearrangement joined TRBV7-6 to TRBJ2-1, and 9 junction bases match TRBD2. Sequenced: PBMCs. CDR3 protein: CASSLFRSGGHNEQFF. At the DNA level, the sequence is TGTGCCAGCAGCTTATTTCGCAGCGGGGGGCACAATGAGCAGTTCTTC. This CDR3, with the reference TRBV7-6 and TRBJ2-1 proteins standing in past its ends, gives the full variable domain GAGVSQSPRYKVTKRGQDVALRCDPISGHVSLYWYRQALGQGPEFLTYFNYEAQQDKSGLPNDRFSAERPEGSISTLTIQRTEQRDSAMYRCASSLFRSGGHNEQFFGPGTRLTVL.